This TCR beta chain was sequenced in a study of blood T cell repertoires in COVID-19. Generated by immunoSEQ multiplex PCR, the TCRdb table keeps only in-frame clones and is missing some. The top ten hold roughly 30% of the sample, which has about 130,000 clones, approximately 85% seen once. Sequences were obtained from peripheral blood. The sequence came from a woman of 80 years or more with acute or convalescent COVID-19.

CDR3 region: CASSYRLHEEQYF. The CDR3 coding sequence is TGTGCCAGCAGCTATCGACTCCACGAAGAGCAGTACTTC. The chain couples TRBV7-6 to TRBJ2-7, with unresolved D. The length of the CDR3 is 13 residues. Trimming pared 4 bases from V and 7 bases from J, leaving 14 bases between. Germline lookup yields CDR1 SGHVS and CDR2 FNYEAQ.